This T cell receptor beta chain was documented in a study of T cell responses to AZD1222 COVID-19 vaccine. Trimming took 1 base from V and 0 from J, leaving 13 bases between them. The CDR3 runs to 17 residues. Germline V gene data show CDR1 as LGHDT and CDR2 as YNNKEL (reference sequence). There are a few counts of this clone. The method was immunoSEQ multiplex PCR; TCRdb's version includes in-frame clones alone and lacks a portion of them. The data show roughly 160,000 clones, approximately 90% seen once. The sample here was peripheral blood, taken 28 days after the second AZD1222 dose. The chain links TRBV3-1 (or the pseudogene TRBV3-2) to TRBJ2-1; D gene ambiguous. The sequence was obtained from an adult who received the AZD1222 COVID-19 vaccine. The CDR3, as DNA: TGTGCCAGCAGCCAAGGGGTTTTTACAAGCTCCTACAATGAGCAGTTCTTC. The encoded protein is CASSQGVFTSSYNEQFF.